The rows below give T cell receptor beta chains drawn from one sample of a study of T cells in tumors after PD-1 blockade. Data came from immunoSEQ multiplex PCR; TCRdb stores just in-frame clones and leaves some out. The table records some 7,200 clones, 69% of them present only once. The specimen comprised tumor tissue, sampled after anti-PD-1 treatment. The receptors come from a human donor with basal cell carcinoma. Each CDR3 is given with its conserved first and last residue. The D gene is left open where the match is weak. The listing skips clone size in some rows; elsewhere it reads once, few, many or a size class.

D	length	J	size	V	CDR3	DNA
-	13	TRBJ2-1	-	TRBV10-3	CAISGGGGDEQFF	TGTGCCATCAGTGGGGGAGGGGGGGATGAGCAGTTCTTC
-	11	TRBJ1-1	-	TRBV29-1	CSVRVWTEAFF	TGCAGCGTCCGGGTGTGGACAGAAGCTTTCTTT
-	15	TRBJ1-3	-	TRBV6-5	CASRPDRSSGNTIYF	TGTGCCAGCAGGCCAGACAGATCCTCTGGAAACACCATATATTTT
TRBD2	16	TRBJ2-5	-	TRBV5-4	CASSLGGLAGRETQYF	TGTGCCAGCAGCTTGGGAGGACTAGCGGGAAGAGAGACCCAGTACTTC
TRBD2	14	TRBJ2-3	-	TRBV6-5	CASRRLAPTDTQYF	TGTGCCAGCAGACGACTAGCGCCCACAGATACGCAGTATTTT
-	15	TRBJ1-2	-	TRBV25-1	CASSGGGWTLFGYTF	TGTGCCAGCAGTGGGGGCGGTTGGACCCTATTTGGCTACACCTTC
-	13	TRBJ2-3	-	TRBV29-1	CSVDITARDTQYF	TGCAGCGTTGATATAACGGCCAGAGATACGCAGTATTTT
TRBD1	16	TRBJ2-1	-	TRBV4-1	CASSQEPGQGYNEQFF	TGCGCCAGCAGCCAAGAGCCGGGACAGGGATACAATGAGCAGTTCTTC
-	16	TRBJ1-6	few	TRBV2	CASSDRGPYEDSPLHF	TGTGCCAGCAGTGACCGGGGGCCGTACGAGGATTCACCCCTCCACTTT
TRBD1	14	TRBJ2-7	once	TRBV18	CASSPGTGHYEQYF	TGTGCCAGCTCACCTGGGACAGGCCACTACGAGCAGTACTTC
-	14	TRBJ2-7	-	TRBV5-1	CASSVELASYEQYF	TGCGCCAGCAGCGTTGAACTTGCCTCCTACGAGCAGTACTTC
TRBD1	16	TRBJ1-3	-	TRBV5-6	CASSTGQGVTGNTIYF	TGTGCCAGCAGCACGGGACAGGGAGTAACTGGAAACACCATATATTTT
-	13	TRBJ2-3	-	TRBV14	CASSRLDEDTQYF	TGTGCCAGCAGTAGACTAGATGAAGATACGCAGTATTTT
TRBD1	14	TRBJ2-7	-	TRBV28	CASSRDRGLYEQYF	TGTGCCAGCAGTCGCGACAGGGGACTCTACGAGCAGTACTTC
TRBD1	15	TRBJ1-2	-	TRBV9	CASSVSAGGIYGYTF	TGTGCCAGCAGCGTATCGGCAGGGGGTATATATGGCTACACCTTC
-	14	TRBJ1-2	-	TRBV27	CASSSPGRGDGYTF	TGTGCCAGCAGTTCCCCGGGGCGAGGGGATGGCTACACCTTC
-	15	TRBJ2-1	-	TRBV7-6	CASSSSSRSYNEQFF	TGTGCCAGCAGCTCGTCCTCCCGCTCCTACAATGAGCAGTTCTTC
-	15	TRBJ2-7	few	TRBV7-6	CASSLDPSSNYEQYF	TGTGCCAGCAGCTTAGACCCCTCTTCCAACTACGAGCAGTACTTC
-	11	TRBJ2-2	-	TRBV18	CASSLTGELFF	TGTGCCAGCTCACTCACCGGGGAGCTGTTTTTT
TRBD2	15	TRBJ2-5	-	TRBV7-2	CASSPGLAGEETQYF	TGTGCCAGCAGCCCCGGACTAGCGGGGGAAGAGACCCAGTACTTC
-	11	TRBJ2-3	-	TRBV15	CATSSGVTQYF	TGTGCCACCAGCTCGGGCGTTACGCAGTATTTT
TRBD1	16	TRBJ1-5	few	TRBV19	CASSIQQGRGNQPQHF	TGTGCCAGTAGTATTCAACAGGGGCGGGGCAATCAGCCCCAGCATTTT
-	16	TRBJ2-2	large	TRBV10-1	CASSYRDTGSWGELFF	TGCGCCAGCAGCTACCGGGACACGGGGTCGTGGGGGGAGCTGTTTTTT
TRBD2	14	TRBJ2-7	-	TRBV7-2	CASSFSGGGWEQYF	TGTGCCAGCAGCTTTAGCGGGGGGGGCTGGGAGCAGTACTTC
-	15	TRBJ2-7	-	TRBV6-5	CASSYSRYGSYEQYF	TGTGCCAGCAGTTACTCGCGGTACGGAAGCTACGAGCAGTACTTC
TRBD2	16	TRBJ2-3	once	TRBV5-1	CASSSRTSRLGDTQYF	TGCGCCAGCAGTTCTCGGACTAGCAGACTCGGAGATACGCAGTATTTT
-	14	TRBJ2-7	-	TRBV14	CASSPIFGNYEQYF	TGTGCCAGCAGCCCAATTTTCGGGAACTACGAGCAGTACTTC
TRBD1	16	TRBJ2-1	medium-sized	TRBV10-3	CAISGDRASPYNEQFF	TGTGCCATCAGTGGGGACAGGGCATCCCCCTACAATGAGCAGTTCTTC
-	14	TRBJ2-1	-	TRBV5-1	CASSLRETWHEQFF	TGCGCCAGCAGCTTGAGGGAGACCTGGCATGAGCAGTTCTTC
TRBD2	14	TRBJ2-7	few	TRBV10-2	CASSGSGLGYEQYF	TGCGCCAGCTCCGGATCCGGACTAGGCTACGAGCAGTACTTC
TRBD2	16	TRBJ2-2	-	TRBV5-4	CASSFGQSGTSGTLFF	TGTGCCAGCAGCTTTGGTCAGTCCGGGACTAGCGGGACGCTGTTTTTT
TRBD2	14	TRBJ2-7	-	TRBV7-9	CASSPTSASDEQYF	TGTGCCAGCAGCCCGACTAGCGCCTCTGACGAGCAGTACTTC
TRBD2	15	TRBJ2-1	medium-sized	TRBV25-1	CASSDGLAGNNEQFF	TGTGCCAGCAGTGACGGACTAGCGGGAAACAATGAGCAGTTCTTC
TRBD1	14	TRBJ1-1	once	TRBV12-5	CASGTTGLGTEAFF	TGTGCTAGTGGGACGACAGGGCTGGGAACTGAAGCTTTCTTT
-	13	TRBJ1-2	-	TRBV7-2	CASRRGGLYGYTF	TGTGCCAGCAGGCGGGGGGGGCTCTATGGCTACACCTTC
TRBD2	16	TRBJ2-3	few	TRBV27	CASSSGRLAGTDTQYF	TGTGCCAGCAGCTCCGGGCGACTAGCCGGCACAGATACGCAGTATTTT
-	16	TRBJ2-4	-	TRBV9	CASSPTASLAKNIQYF	TGTGCCAGCAGCCCCACGGCTTCACTAGCCAAAAACATTCAGTACTTC
TRBD1	19	TRBJ2-2	-	TRBV5-5	CASSLSRGQGILFSGELFF	TGTGCCAGCAGCTTGAGTAGGGGACAGGGAATATTATTTTCCGGGGAGCTGTTTTTT
TRBD1	15	TRBJ2-2	-	TRBV5-6	CASSWIDRDTGELFF	TGTGCCAGCAGCTGGATCGACAGGGACACCGGGGAGCTGTTTTTT
TRBD1	15	TRBJ1-2	-	TRBV24-1	CASPTGGRFTYGYTF	TGTGCCAGCCCGACAGGGGGCCGTTTTACCTATGGCTACACCTTC
-	13	TRBJ2-5	-	TRBV2	CASSPPRQETQYF	TGTGCCAGCAGCCCGCCGCGCCAAGAGACCCAGTACTTC
-	14	TRBJ2-5	large	TRBV2	CASSTPGGLKTQYF	TGTGCCAGCAGTACGCCGGGGGGCTTGAAGACCCAGTACTTC
-	14	TRBJ1-5	medium-sized	TRBV5-6	CASSLAGVNQPQHF	TGTGCCAGCAGCTTGGCGGGGGTCAATCAGCCCCAGCATTTT
-	16	TRBJ2-1	-	TRBV6-6	CASSPWSPWAYNEQFF	TGTGCCAGCAGTCCCTGGAGCCCTTGGGCGTACAATGAGCAGTTCTTC
-	15	TRBJ2-7	-	TRBV6-2/TRBV6-3	CASSYFLASTYEQYF	TGTGCCAGCAGTTACTTCCTAGCGTCCACCTACGAGCAGTACTTC
-	12	TRBJ1-3	medium-sized	TRBV11-3	CASSGVGNTIYF	TGTGCCAGCAGCGGCGTTGGAAACACCATATATTTT
-	13	TRBJ1-1	-	TRBV6-5	CASSQGWGSEAFF	TGTGCCAGCAGTCAGGGGTGGGGGTCTGAAGCTTTCTTT
TRBD1	15	TRBJ2-7	-	TRBV4-1	CASSLRTGGLEEQYF	TGCGCCAGCAGCCTCAGGACAGGGGGCCTGGAGGAGCAGTACTTC
TRBD1	15	TRBJ2-1	medium-sized	TRBV6-5	CASSYSTGFVNEQFF	TGTGCCAGCAGTTACTCGACAGGGTTTGTCAATGAGCAGTTCTTC
TRBD1	15	TRBJ2-7	once	TRBV5-1	CASSGGTGGAYEQYF	TGCGCCAGCAGCGGCGGGACAGGGGGGGCCTACGAGCAGTACTTC
TRBD1	16	TRBJ1-1	once	TRBV4-3	CASSLTIGTGGIEAFF	TGCGCCAGCAGCCTGACGATAGGGACAGGGGGCATTGAAGCTTTCTTT
-	14	TRBJ2-5	-	TRBV6-5	CASRMTPDQETQYF	TGTGCCAGCAGGATGACACCCGACCAAGAGACCCAGTACTTC
-	20	TRBJ1-2	-	TRBV4-1	CASSQTGRSIGGRGGYGYTF	TGCGCCAGCAGCCAAACGGGACGCTCGATTGGGGGGCGGGGGGGCTATGGCTACACCTTC
-	16	TRBJ1-1	-	TRBV28	CASSSSTGLMNTEAFF	TGTGCCAGCAGTTCCTCGACAGGACTAATGAACACTGAAGCTTTCTTT
-	15	TRBJ1-6	few	TRBV25-1	CASSHEGRDNSPLHF	TGTGCCAGCAGCCACGAGGGGAGGGATAATTCACCCCTCCACTTT